This TCR beta chain was sequenced in a study of cytomegalovirus exposure and HLA in healthy donors (TCRdb year 2017). Describing the broader study: In an earlier analysis of around 540 of the donors, less than 350 Gb of sequence data and approximately 100 million unique TCR beta sequences from 180 million or so T cells were reported. Around 300 gigabases of sequencing data and tens of millions of unique TCR sequences were included in an early release covering 500 to 750 HLA-typed donors. Of the roughly 400 genotyped donors, 65% to 90% fell in the genetic ancestry cluster associated with self-reported Caucasian donors. The aim of the study was to test whether cataloging public T cell receptors could identify signatures of past pathogen exposure. The T cell repertoires of several hundred subjects were profiled by immunosequencing and related to cytomegalovirus serostatus. A separate validation cohort of roughly 120 different subjects was used in addition to the roughly 670-subject first cohort. To predict cytomegalovirus infection status, the study combined high-throughput TCR immunosequencing, statistical association of individual TCRs with disease status, and machine learning. A later analysis re-examined previously published TCR beta repertoires from just over 650 donors and added high-resolution HLA genotyping to investigate patterns of TCR occurrence. The later analysis used no new phenotypic data to find candidate immune exposures, relying instead on TCR beta sequences and their occurrence across donors. An earlier analysis of about 620 of the donors applied high-throughput TCR beta sequencing to assess whether each TCR beta V gene segment acted as functional or pseudogenic. Donor age, sex, ethnicity and CMV serostatus were collected together with the repertoire data. In a later genetic analysis, genome-wide SNP genotypes for about three fifths of the roughly 670 donors were used, and that subset was treated as a discovery cohort. Every discovery cohort repertoire had been produced on one sequencing platform. HLA typing covered class I and class II loci at four-digit resolution. The number of typed donors differed by locus: about 629-630 for A, B, C, DRB1 and DQB1; approximately 520 for DQA1; around 610 for DPA1; and 400 to 480 for DPB1. Four to six DR-DQ haplotypes were handled as single units for association and clustering, since linkage in the cohort was strong. Among 398 genotyped donors of the cohort, an average of 235,054 unique TCR beta nucleotide sequences were sequenced per donor, around 20% of them non-productive. What the study reported, not specific to this receptor: While some public TCRs were present in many individuals, most TCR sequences turned up only very rarely across donors. Assigning TCR associations to individual alleles was difficult when HLA alleles, especially DR and DQ, strongly co-occurred. Because the 87-base-pair reads could not distinguish some IMGT-functional V segments, including TRBV6-2 and TRBV6-3, those segments were excluded. It was suggested by the authors that the approach could potentially be generalized to other disease states and immunological phenotypes. The classifier was reported to diagnose cytomegalovirus status with high specificity and sensitivity in both the original cohort and the validation cohort. In the study, 164 TCR beta chains were listed as associated with cytomegalovirus. Because HLA typing was unavailable for some donors at each locus, only the typed subset was used in association tests. Most CMV-associated TCR beta chains appeared to be HLA-restricted in a later analysis, and the HLA associations seemed to be driven largely by CMV exposure. A further reported finding was that TCR beta sequences accurately predicted the HLA-A and HLA-B alleles for most subjects in the first cohort. A later analysis found that HLA-associated TCR beta chains were more clonally expanded and had lower generation probabilities than equally common non-associated chains. In this cohort, only TCR beta chains were sequenced, and detectable features were limited by the absence of alpha or paired-chain data. In vitro tests confirmed that a few of the cytomegalovirus-associated TCR beta chains recognize cytomegalovirus antigens. Correlated functional status among segregating V segments might be attributable to linkage disequilibrium, but an unknown experimental factor could not be ruled out. A group of highly shared sequence variants was considered likely to be a technical artifact of the sequencing pipeline. A later genetic analysis reported fewer N-insertions in productive TCRs among donors in an Asian-associated ancestry cluster than the roughly 700-donor mean. In a later analysis, TCR association rates were found to vary across HLA loci, with the most associated TCRs seen for DRB1 alleles and the fewest for HLA-C alleles. Specific HLA alleles were associated with 18,000 or so TCR beta sequences at a false discovery rate of 0.05 in a later analysis. V-gene and J-gene trimming of TCR beta chains was associated with a missense DCLRE1C variant in a later genetic analysis, and the association was replicated in an independent cohort. Because counts were too low, roughly 18 rarely observed V segments, including chromosome 9 orphons, were left out of the earlier analysis of about 500 of the donors. Several of the top co-occurrence clusters appeared to be linked to parvovirus B19, influenza, CMV and Epstein-Barr virus, according to a later analysis. Immune exposure information for the cohort was limited to CMV serostatus. The presence/absence analyses assumed that sequencing depth was roughly uniform across donors, and that assumption may not be true. In an earlier analysis of approximately 590 of the donors, most TCR beta V segments appeared in productive rearrangements about 90% or about 30% of the time, broadly matching IMGT annotations.

Relative to germline, V is 2 bases shorter and J is 1 base shorter, with 15 bases between their ends. The germline V gene (reference sequence) provides CDR1 LNHDA and CDR2 SQIVND. Taken from cysteine to phenylalanine, the CDR3 has 17 residues. Just CDR3 DNA is preserved here, 51 bases in frame from base 1. Library generation was performed with the immunoSEQ multiplex PCR assay. The multiplex PCR relied on a mix of 60 forward primers for TCR Vbeta segments and 13 reverse primers for TCR Jbeta segments. Amplification of the CDR3 region of rearranged TCR beta genes was performed with a multiplex PCR assay on genomic DNA. The Illumina HiSeq System was used to sequence the amplified TCR beta libraries as 87-base-pair reads. The published analysis was carried out like this. A later analysis tallied approximately 87 million unique TCR beta chains across the 600 to 700 repertoires, and approximately 9.9 million of those chains were shared by two or more donors. A nearest-neighbor algorithm error-corrected the raw reads and collapsed the reads into unique sequences, merging closely related sequences to remove PCR and sequencing errors. Alignment of CDR3 sequences to IMGT reference sequences was used to assign V, D and J gene segments. For a sequence to be retained, a match of at least six nucleotides to both a V gene segment and a J gene segment was required. A rearrangement was called productive if the CDR3 had no stop codons and remained in frame with V and J, and every other rearrangement was called non-productive. CDR3 was defined according to IMGT convention as the region running from the second conserved V-encoded cysteine to the conserved J-encoded phenylalanine. The earlier analysis of 587 of the donors excluded sequences that lacked an unambiguous match to a single V gene segment. An earlier analysis of a few hundred of the donors called V segments functional above 56.7% productive rearrangements and segregating when the between-donor standard deviation exceeded 5%. A statistical classification framework was built to diagnose cytomegalovirus status from the catalog of TCR beta chain sequences. A later analysis assigned V and J genes by comparing TCR nucleotide sequences with IMGT/GENE-DB human TR gene sequences. Using the TCRdist pipeline, a later analysis assigned CDR3 sequences along with most-parsimonious VDJ recombination scenarios. In a later analysis, every TCR beta chain was defined by the combination of its CDR3 amino acid sequence and its V-gene family, and reads without a unique V-gene family were dropped. In a later analysis, 500 to 650 highly shared, low-generation-probability nucleotide sequences were removed to address suspected cross-contamination and a sequencing artifact. In a later analysis, a clonal expansion index for each public chain was calculated from normalized within-repertoire ranks of inferred template counts. A later analysis computed generation probabilities with a VDJ recombination model fitted to out-of-frame rearrangements, and checked the results against IGoR. In a later analysis, hypergeometric tests were used to score TCR-TCR, TCR-HLA and TCR-CMV co-occurrence, with a repertoire-size bias correction applied to TCR pairs. A later analysis estimated false discovery rates by permuting HLA or CMV assignments 20 times. In a later analysis, co-occurring TCRs were grouped using DBSCAN, and TCRdist sequence similarity was added for clustering within HLA-allele-positive subsets. Co-occurrence clustering excluded repertoires with fewer than 30,000 or more than 120,000 public chains, plus five with anomalous nucleotide sharing. Imported from immuneACCESS, the table was reduced by TCRdb to in-frame sequences with V and J called. These copies leave out some clones; in studies compared against another copy, an unresolved V gene accounts for under half, and the cause of the remainder is not known. The V and J calls and clone size come from that table; D and trimming were worked out from the DNA. Within this sample are 75,000 to 90,000 clones, with about 60% of them counted one time only. The ten largest clones add up to over 14% of the sample.

About this clone itself: Which antigen it targets is not known. Nothing much larger sits one base from this clone, and base qualities are not available.

The cohort consisted of 650 to 850 healthy bone marrow donors. Cohort members were all nominally healthy when sampled, although unrecorded immune exposures were likely present. The donor was CMV seropositive and was included in the group of 250 to 350 seropositive cohort members. Every donor gave a peripheral blood sample, and the peripheral blood mononuclear cells from that sample were used for TCR beta sequencing. Genomic DNA was extracted from the blood cell samples with the Qiagen DNeasy Blood Extraction Kit. The specimen sequenced was PBMCs. The chain uses TRBV19 and TRBJ1-5; the D segment could be TRBD1, given 6 matching bases. This sequence originates from a woman aged 40 to 50 in good health and CMV-seropositive. The base sequence is TGTGCCAGTAGTATACTCAACAGGGTAGCGAGCAATCAGCCCCAGCATTTT. This yields the protein CASSILNRVASNQPQHF. Extended through the reference TRBV19 and TRBJ1-5 proteins, this CDR3 yields the full variable domain: DGGITQSPKYLFRKEGQNVTLSCEQNLNHDAMYWYRQDPGQGLRLIYYSQIVNDFQKGDIAEGYSVSREKKESFPLTVTSAQKNPTAFYLCASSILNRVASNQPQHFGDGTRLSIL.